This T cell receptor beta chain was identified during a study of cytomegalovirus exposure and HLA in healthy donors. Study observations and caveats: Most TCR sequences were rare, but some public TCRs occurred in many donors.

Concerning this clone itself: What it recognizes is unknown.

Germline loops: CDR1 SEHNR, CDR2 FQNEAQ (reference sequence). The CDR3 extends over 16 amino acids. Trimming stripped 5 bases from V and 7 bases from J, with 23 bases between. The table came from immunoSEQ multiplex PCR; TCRdb's copy has only in-frame clones and leaves some out. The sample carries about 140,000 clones, approximately 90% recorded once. This chain connects TRBV7-9 to TRBJ1-2; D perhaps matches TRBD1 (5 bases). The receptor comes from a man in his late teens or twenties in good health and CMV-seronegative. Sequenced sample: PBMCs. The DNA for the CDR3 is TGTGCCAGCAGCCCCTTAGGTCAGGGTCTCAAGATTGGCTACACCTTC. Residues: CASSPLGQGLKIGYTF.